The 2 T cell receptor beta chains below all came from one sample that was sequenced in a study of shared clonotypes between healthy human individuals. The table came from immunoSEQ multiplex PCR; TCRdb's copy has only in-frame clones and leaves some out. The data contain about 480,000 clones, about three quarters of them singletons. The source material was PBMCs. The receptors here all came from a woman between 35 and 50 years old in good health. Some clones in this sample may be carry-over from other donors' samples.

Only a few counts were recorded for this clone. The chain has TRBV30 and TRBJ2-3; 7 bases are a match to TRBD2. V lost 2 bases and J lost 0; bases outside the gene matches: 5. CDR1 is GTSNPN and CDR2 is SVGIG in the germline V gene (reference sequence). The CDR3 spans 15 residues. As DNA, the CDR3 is TGTGCCTGGAGTTGGAATAGCGGGAGCACAGATACGCAGTATTTT. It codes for CAWSWNSGSTDTQYF.

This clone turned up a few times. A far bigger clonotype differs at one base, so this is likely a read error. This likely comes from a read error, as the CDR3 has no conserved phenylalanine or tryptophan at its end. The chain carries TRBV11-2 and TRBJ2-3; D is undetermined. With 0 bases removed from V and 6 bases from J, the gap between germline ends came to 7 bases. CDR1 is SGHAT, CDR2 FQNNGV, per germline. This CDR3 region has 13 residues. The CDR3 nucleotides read TGTGCCAGCAGCTTAGAGCGGCAGGATACGCAGTATCTT. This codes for CASSLERQDTQYL.